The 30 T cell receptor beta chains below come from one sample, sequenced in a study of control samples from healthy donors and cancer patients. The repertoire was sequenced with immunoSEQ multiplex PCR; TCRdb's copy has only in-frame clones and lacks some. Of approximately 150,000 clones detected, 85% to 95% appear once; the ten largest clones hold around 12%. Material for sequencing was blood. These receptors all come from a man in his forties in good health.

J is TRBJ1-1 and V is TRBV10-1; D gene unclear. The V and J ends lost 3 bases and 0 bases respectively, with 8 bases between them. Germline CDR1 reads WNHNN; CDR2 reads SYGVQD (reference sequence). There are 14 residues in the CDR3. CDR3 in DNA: TGCGCCAGCAGTGATGGGATAGTGAACACTGAAGCTTTCTTT. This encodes CASSDGIVNTEAFF.

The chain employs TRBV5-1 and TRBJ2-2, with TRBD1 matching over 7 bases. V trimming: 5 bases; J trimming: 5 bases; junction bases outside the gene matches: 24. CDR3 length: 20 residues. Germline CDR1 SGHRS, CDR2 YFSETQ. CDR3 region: CASRGTSPGQTNWRTGELFF. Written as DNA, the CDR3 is TGCGCCAGCAGGGGAACTTCCCCGGGACAGACCAACTGGAGGACCGGGGAGCTGTTTTTT.

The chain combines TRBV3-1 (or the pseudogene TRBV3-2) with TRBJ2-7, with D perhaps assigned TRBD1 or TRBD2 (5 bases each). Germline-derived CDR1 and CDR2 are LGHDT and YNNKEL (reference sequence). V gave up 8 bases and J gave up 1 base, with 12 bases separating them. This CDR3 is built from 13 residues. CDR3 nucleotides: TGTGCCAGCGGGGGAAAAGGATCCTACGAGCAGTACTTC. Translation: CASGGKGSYEQYF.

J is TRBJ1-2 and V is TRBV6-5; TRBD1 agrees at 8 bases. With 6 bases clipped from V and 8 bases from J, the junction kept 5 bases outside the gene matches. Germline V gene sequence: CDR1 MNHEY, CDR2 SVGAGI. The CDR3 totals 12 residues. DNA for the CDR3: TGTGCCAGCAGCGGACAGGGTAGGGGCTACACCTTC. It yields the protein CASSGQGRGYTF.

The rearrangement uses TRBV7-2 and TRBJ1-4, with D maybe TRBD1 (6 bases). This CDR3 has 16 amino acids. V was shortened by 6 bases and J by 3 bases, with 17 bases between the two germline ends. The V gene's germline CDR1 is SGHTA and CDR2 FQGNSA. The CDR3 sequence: CASRNRGGRSNEKLFF. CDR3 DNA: TGTGCCAGCAGGAACCGAGGGGGGCGGTCTAATGAAAAACTGTTTTTT.

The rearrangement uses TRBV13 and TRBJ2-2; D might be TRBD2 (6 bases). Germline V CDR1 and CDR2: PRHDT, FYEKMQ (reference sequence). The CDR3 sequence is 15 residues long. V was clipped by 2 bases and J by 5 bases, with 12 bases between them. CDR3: CASSLLGGRTGELFF. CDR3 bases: TGTGCCAGCAGCTTATTGGGGGGTAGAACCGGGGAGCTGTTTTTT. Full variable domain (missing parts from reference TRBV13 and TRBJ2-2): AAGVIQSPRHLIKEKRETATLKCYPIPRHDTVYWYQQGPGQDPQFLISFYEKMQSDKGSIPDRFSAQQFSDYHSELNMSSLELGDSALYFCASSLLGGRTGELFFGEGSRLTVL.

CDR3 sequence (DNA): TGTGCCAGCACCTGGGGGGGACTAGGTGGCTACACCTTC. This gives the protein CASTWGGLGGYTF. This chain connects TRBV12-3 or TRBV12-4 to TRBJ1-2, with TRBD1 as a possible D gene (5 bases). This CDR3 is built from 13 residues. V lost 7 bases to trimming and J lost 7 bases, with 16 bases between them.

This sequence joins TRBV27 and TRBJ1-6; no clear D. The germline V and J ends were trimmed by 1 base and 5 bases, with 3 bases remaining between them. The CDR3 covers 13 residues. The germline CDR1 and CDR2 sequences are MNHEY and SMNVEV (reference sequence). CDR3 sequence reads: CASSLWNNSPLHF. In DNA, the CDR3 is TGTGCCAGCAGTTTATGGAATAATTCACCCCTCCACTTT.

DNA of the CDR3: TGTGCCAGCAGCAAAGACAGTAACACTGAAGCTTTCTTT. Residues: CASSKDSNTEAFF. The chain has TRBV5-4 and TRBJ1-1; D might be TRBD1 (5 bases). This CDR3 has 13 amino acids. The germline V and J ends were trimmed by 4 bases and 2 bases, with 9 bases remaining between them. Germline V lookup: CDR1 SGHNT, CDR2 YYREEE (reference sequence).

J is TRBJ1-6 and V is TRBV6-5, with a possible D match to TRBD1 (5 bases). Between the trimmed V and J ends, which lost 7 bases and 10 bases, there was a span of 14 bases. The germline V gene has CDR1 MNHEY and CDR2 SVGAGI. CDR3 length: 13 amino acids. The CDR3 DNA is TGTGCCAGCATAGTGGCAGGGAACTCACCCCTCCACTTT. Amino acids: CASIVAGNSPLHF.

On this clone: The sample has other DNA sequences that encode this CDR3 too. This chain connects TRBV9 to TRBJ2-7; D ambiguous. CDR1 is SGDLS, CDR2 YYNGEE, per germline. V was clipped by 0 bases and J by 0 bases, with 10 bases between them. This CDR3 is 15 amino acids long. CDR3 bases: TGTGCCAGCAGCGTAGGTCAGGACCCCTCCTACGAGCAGTACTTC. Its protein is CASSVGQDPSYEQYF.

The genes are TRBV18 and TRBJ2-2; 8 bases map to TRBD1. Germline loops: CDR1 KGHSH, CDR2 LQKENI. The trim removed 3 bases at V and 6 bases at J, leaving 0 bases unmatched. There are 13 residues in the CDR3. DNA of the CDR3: TGTGCCAGCTCACCGGACAGGGCCGGGGAGCTGTTTTTT. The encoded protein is CASSPDRAGELFF.

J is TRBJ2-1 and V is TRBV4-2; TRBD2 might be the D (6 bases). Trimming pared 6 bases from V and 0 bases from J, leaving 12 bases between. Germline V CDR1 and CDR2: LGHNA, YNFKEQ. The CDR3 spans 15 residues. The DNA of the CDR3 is TGTGCCAGCAGAGCCCCGGGGGACTCCTACAATGAGCAGTTCTTC. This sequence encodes CASRAPGDSYNEQFF.

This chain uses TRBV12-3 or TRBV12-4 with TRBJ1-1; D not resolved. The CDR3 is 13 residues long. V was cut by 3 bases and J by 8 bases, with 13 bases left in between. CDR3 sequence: CASSFWSRPEAFF. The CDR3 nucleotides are TGTGCCAGCAGTTTCTGGTCGCGGCCCGAAGCTTTCTTT.

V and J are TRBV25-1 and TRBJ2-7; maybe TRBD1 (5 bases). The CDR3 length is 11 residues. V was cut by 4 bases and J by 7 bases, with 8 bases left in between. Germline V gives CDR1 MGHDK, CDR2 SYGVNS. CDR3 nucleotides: TGTGCCAGCAGTGCAGGGTGGGAGCAGTACTTC. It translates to CASSAGWEQYF.

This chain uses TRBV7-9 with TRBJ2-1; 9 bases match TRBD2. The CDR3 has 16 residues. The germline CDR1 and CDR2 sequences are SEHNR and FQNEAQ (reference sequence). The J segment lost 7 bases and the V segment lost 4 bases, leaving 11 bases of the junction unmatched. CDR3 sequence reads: CASSSLTGLALNEQFF. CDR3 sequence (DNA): TGTGCCAGCAGCTCCCTAACGGGACTAGCCCTTAATGAGCAGTTCTTC.

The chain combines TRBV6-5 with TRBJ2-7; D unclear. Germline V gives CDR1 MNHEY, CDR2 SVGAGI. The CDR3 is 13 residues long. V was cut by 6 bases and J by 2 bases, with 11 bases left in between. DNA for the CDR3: TGTGCCAGCAGCCTACAGAGGACCTACGAGCAGTACTTC. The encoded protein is CASSLQRTYEQYF.

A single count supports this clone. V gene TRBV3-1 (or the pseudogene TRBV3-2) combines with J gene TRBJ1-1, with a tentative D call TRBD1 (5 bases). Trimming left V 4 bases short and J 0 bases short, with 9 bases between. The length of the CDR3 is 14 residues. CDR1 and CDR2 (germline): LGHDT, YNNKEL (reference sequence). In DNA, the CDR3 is TGTGCCAGCAGCCCTTCGACAGTGAACACTGAAGCTTTCTTT. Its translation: CASSPSTVNTEAFF.

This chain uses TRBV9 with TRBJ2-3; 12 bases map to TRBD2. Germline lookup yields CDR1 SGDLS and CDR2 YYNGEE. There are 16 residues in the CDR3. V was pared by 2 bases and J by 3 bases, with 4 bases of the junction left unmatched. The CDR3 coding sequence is TGTGCCAGCAGCGTCGGGACTAGCGGGCGGACAGATACGCAGTATTTT. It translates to CASSVGTSGRTDTQYF.

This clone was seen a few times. In nucleotides, the CDR3 is TGTGCCAGCAGCCAAGAATGGGGACAGGGGGAGTTTTGGGCTTTCTTT. Protein: CASSQEWGQGEFWAFF. V gene TRBV14 combines with J gene TRBJ1-1, with 11 positions matching TRBD1. Germline CDR1 SGHDN, CDR2 FVKESK. With 0 bases clipped from V and 11 bases from J, the junction kept 11 bases outside the gene matches. CDR3 length: 16 amino acids.

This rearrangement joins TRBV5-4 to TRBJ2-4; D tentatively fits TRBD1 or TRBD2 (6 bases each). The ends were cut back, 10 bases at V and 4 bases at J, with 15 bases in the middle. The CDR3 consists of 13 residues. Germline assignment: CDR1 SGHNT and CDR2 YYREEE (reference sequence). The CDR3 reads CAWGADTKNIQYF. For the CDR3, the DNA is TGTGCCTGGGGGGCAGATACGAAAAACATTCAGTACTTC.

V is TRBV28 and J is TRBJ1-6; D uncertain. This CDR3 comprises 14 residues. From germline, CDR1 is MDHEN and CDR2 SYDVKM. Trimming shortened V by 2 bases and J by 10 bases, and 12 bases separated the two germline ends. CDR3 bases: TGTGCCAGCAGTTTAGAGGGTCGTAGATCACCCCTCCACTTT. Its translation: CASSLEGRRSPLHF. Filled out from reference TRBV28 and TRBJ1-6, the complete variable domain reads DVKVTQSSRYLVKRTGEKVFLECVQDMDHENMFWYRQDPGLGLRLIYFSYDVKMKEKGDIPEGYSVSREKKERFSLILESASTNQTSMYLCASSLEGRRSPLHFGNGTRLTVT.

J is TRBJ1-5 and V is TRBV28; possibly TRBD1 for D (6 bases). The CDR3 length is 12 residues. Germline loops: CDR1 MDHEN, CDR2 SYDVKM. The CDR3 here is CAWGGGGQPQHF. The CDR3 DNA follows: TGTGCTTGGGGGGGCGGAGGCCAGCCCCAGCATTTT.

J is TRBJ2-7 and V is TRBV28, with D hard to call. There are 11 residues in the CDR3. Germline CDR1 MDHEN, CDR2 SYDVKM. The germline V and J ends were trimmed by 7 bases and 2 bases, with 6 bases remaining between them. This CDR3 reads CASTNTYEQYF. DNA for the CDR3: TGTGCCAGCACAAATACCTACGAGCAGTACTTC.

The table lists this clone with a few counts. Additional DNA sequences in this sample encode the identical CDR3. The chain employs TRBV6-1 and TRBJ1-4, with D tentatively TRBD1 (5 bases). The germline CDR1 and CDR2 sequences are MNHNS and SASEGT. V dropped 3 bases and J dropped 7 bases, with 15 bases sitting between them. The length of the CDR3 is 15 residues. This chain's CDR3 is CASSDLRGVGEKLFF. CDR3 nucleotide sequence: TGTGCCAGCAGTGATCTTCGAGGGGTGGGTGAAAAACTGTTTTTT.

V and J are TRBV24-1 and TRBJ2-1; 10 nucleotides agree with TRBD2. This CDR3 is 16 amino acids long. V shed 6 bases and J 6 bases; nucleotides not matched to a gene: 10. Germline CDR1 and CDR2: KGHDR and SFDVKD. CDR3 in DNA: TGTGCCACCAGTCCCGAAAGCGGGAGGGCCAGCAATGAGCAGTTCTTC. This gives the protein CATSPESGRASNEQFF.

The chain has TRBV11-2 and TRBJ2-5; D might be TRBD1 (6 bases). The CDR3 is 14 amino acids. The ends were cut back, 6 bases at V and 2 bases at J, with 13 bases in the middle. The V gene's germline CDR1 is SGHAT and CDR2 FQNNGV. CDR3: CASSREGGQETQYF. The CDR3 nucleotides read TGTGCCAGCAGTCGAGAAGGGGGACAAGAGACCCAGTACTTC.

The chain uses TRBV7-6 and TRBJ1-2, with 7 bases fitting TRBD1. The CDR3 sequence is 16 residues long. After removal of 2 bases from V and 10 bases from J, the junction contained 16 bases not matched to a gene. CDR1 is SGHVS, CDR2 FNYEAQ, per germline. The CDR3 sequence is CASSLSRDSVFGDYTF. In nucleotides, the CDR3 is TGTGCCAGCAGCTTAAGCCGGGACAGCGTGTTTGGGGACTACACCTTC.

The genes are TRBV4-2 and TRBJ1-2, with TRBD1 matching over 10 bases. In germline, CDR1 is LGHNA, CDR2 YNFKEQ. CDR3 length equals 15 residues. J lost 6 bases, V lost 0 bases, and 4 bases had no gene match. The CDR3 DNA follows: TGTGCCAGCAGCCAAGAAACGGGACAGGGGAATGGCTACACCTTC. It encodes CASSQETGQGNGYTF.

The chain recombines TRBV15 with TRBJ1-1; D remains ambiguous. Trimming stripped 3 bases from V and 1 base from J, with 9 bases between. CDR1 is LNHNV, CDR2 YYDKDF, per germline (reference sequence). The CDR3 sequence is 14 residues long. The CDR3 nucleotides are TGTGCCACCAGCAGTGAGGGCCCGAACACTGAAGCTTTCTTT. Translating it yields CATSSEGPNTEAFF.